The T cell receptor (beta chain) under discussion was sequenced for a study of CD8+ T cells in alopecia areata. Study overall: Treated patients were dosed with oral tofacitinib, taking 5 to 10 mg twice daily. Tofacitinib dosing lasted 6 to 18 months, which was then followed by 6 months off drug.

This CDR3 comprises 17 residues. Germline assignment: CDR1 SGHRS and CDR2 YFSETQ. With V trimmed by 4 bases and J by 7 bases, 17 bases remained unmatched. The investigators collected lesional scalp punch biopsies and peripheral blood from alopecia areata patients. RNA was extracted and reverse transcribed into cDNA as the sequencing template. Assay used: immunoSEQ multiplex PCR; TCRdb lists only in-frame clones, some missing. The sample lists approximately 13,000 clones, over 55% occurring once. The table lists this clone with a few counts. Its antigen is currently unknown. The study's findings and limits: Higher clonality was seen in lesional scalp than in normal scalp, especially in alopecia totalis/universalis. Scalp specimens additionally yield sequences from normal skin's resident alphabeta T cells.

The TCR originated in a human donor with alopecia areata. The chain has TRBV5-1 and TRBJ1-2; TRBD1 matches at 9 bases. The sequenced sample was skin. The CDR3 DNA sequence: TGCGCCAGCAGCCGAACAGGGGGCGCCGGTTCTATTGTTGGCTACACCTTC. Its translation is CASSRTGGAGSIVGYTF. Looking up the rest from reference TRBV5-1 and TRBJ1-2 gives the full variable domain: KAGVTQTPRYLIKTRGQQVTLSCSPISGHRSVSWYQQTPGQGLQFLFEYFSETQRNKGNFPGRFSGRQFSNSRSEMNVSTLELGDSALYLCASSRTGGAGSIVGYTFGSGTRLTVV.